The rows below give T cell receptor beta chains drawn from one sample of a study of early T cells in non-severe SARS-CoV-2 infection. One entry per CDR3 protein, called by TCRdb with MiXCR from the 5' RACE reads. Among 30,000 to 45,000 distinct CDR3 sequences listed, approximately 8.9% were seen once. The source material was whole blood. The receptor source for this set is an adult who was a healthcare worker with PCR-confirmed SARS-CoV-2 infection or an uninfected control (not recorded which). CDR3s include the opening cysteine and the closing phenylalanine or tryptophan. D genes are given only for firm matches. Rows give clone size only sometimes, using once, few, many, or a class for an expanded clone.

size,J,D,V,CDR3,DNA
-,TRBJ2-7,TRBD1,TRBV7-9,CASSLTGQGPHEQYF,TGTGCCAGCAGCCTCACGGGACAGGGTCCCCACGAGCAGTACTTC
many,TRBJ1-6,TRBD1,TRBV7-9,CASSSEGAGSPLHF,TGTGCCAGCAGCTCGGAGGGGGCGGGTTCACCCCTCCACTTT
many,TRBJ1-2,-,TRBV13,CASSRGRMGSYTF,TGTGCCAGCAGCCGTGGGCGAATGGGGAGCTACACCTTC
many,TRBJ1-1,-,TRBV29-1,CSVGQPNTEAFF,TGCAGCGTCGGACAACCGAACACTGAAGCTTTCTTT
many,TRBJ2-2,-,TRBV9,CASSAKNHPWGTGELFF,TGTGCCAGCAGCGCCAAAAACCACCCTTGGGGCACCGGGGAGCTGTTTTTT
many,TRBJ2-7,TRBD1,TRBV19,CASSPGDRSYEQYF,TGTGCCAGTAGCCCCGGGGACAGATCCTACGAGCAGTACTTC
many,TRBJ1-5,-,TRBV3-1,CASSQESSQPQHF,TGTGCCAGCAGCCAAGAGTCGAGTCAGCCCCAGCATTTT
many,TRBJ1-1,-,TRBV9,CASSVAESSNTEAFF,TGTGCCAGCAGCGTAGCAGAGAGCTCGAACACTGAAGCTTTCTTT
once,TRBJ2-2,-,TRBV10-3,CAIGEVMAGELFF,TGTGCCATCGGGGAGGTCATGGCCGGGGAGCTGTTTTTT
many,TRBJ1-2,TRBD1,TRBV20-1,CSAQGQGVYGYTF,TGCAGTGCTCAAGGCCAGGGGGTCTATGGCTACACCTTC
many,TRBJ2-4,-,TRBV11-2,CASSLEVQRYIQYF,TGTGCCAGCAGCTTAGAAGTTCAGAGGTACATTCAGTACTTC
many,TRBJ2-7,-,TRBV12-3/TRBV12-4,CASRGGDNEQYF,TGTGCCAGCAGAGGGGGGGACAACGAGCAGTACTTC
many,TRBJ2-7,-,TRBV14,CASSRQPPYEQYF,TGTGCCAGCAGCCGTCAGCCCCCCTACGAGCAGTACTTC
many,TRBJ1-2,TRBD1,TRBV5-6,CASSSGTDDYNYGYTF,TGTGCCAGCAGCTCCGGGACAGACGATTATAACTATGGCTACACCTTC
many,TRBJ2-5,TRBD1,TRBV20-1,CSARTRTGPETQYF,TGCAGTGCAAGAACTCGGACAGGCCCCGAGACCCAGTACTTC
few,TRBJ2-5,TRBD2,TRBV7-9,CASSRTSGGETQYF,TGTGCCAGCAGCAGGACTAGCGGGGGAGAGACCCAGTACTTC
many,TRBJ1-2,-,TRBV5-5,CASSLEQGTYGYTF,TGTGCCAGCAGCTTGGAGCAGGGGACCTATGGCTACACCTTC
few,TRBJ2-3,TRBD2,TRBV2,CASSGTRSDTQYF,TGTGCCAGCAGCGGGACTAGATCAGATACGCAGTATTTT
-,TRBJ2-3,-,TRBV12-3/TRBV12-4,CASNRGTDTQYF,TGTGCCAGCAATAGGGGGACAGATACGCAGTATTTT
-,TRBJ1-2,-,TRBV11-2,CASSSGPRTYGYTF,TGTGCCAGCAGCTCCGGGCCGCGTACCTATGGCTACACCTTC
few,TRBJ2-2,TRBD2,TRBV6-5,CATSGTLRTGELFF,TGTGCCACCAGCGGGACTCTAAGGACCGGGGAGCTGTTTTTT
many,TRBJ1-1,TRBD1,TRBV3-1,CASSQREQGSTEAFF,TGTGCCAGCAGCCAACGGGAACAGGGGAGTACTGAAGCTTTCTTT
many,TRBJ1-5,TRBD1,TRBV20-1,CSARGPSGTGGVKDSNQPQHF,TGCAGTGCTAGAGGCCCCTCCGGGACAGGGGGCGTGAAGGATAGCAATCAGCCCCAGCATTTT
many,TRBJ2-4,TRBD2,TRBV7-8,CASSPFDLAVGNIQYF,TGTGCCAGCAGCCCCTTCGATCTAGCGGTGGGAAACATTCAGTACTTC
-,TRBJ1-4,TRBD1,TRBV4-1,CASSLTGTGGEKLFF,TGCGCCAGCAGCCTGACCGGGACAGGGGGTGAAAAACTGTTTTTT